This entry describes one T cell receptor (beta chain). This entry is derived from a study of T cell clusters in autoimmune cytopenias. Tens of thousands of genome equivalents of blood DNA were amplified for TRB. Multiplex touch-down PCR amplified TRB using TRB-A and TRB-B pools in one tube. TCRdb derives one entry per CDR3 protein from the multiplex PCR reads, leaving out DNA. This sample carries roughly 10,000 distinct CDR3 sequences, with under 25% going to the ten biggest clones. The CDR3 covers 21 residues. Germline CDR1 and CDR2: LGHNA and YSLEER. This sample also appeared in a second study, on T cell repertoires in aging, cancer and after chemotherapy. That study reports: Healthy donor repertoires were recorded over several months to years and showed clear clonal overlap. Untreated cancer patients had significantly lower blood TCR diversity than age-matched healthy donors.

Sequenced material: peripheral blood. This receptor was obtained from a human donor in good health. The chain carries TRBV4-3 and TRBJ2-3; TCRdb outputs TRBD2, but without DNA this stays unchecked. The CDR3 loop is CASSQEEGVSGGPPSTDTQYF.